These 23 T cell receptor beta chains share one sample of origin, sequenced in a study of T cell responses to AZD1222 COVID-19 vaccine. TCRdb's copy holds only in-frame clones and misses some; the assay was immunoSEQ multiplex PCR. This sample has under 200,000 clones, with 85% to 95% found just once. This specimen was peripheral blood, taken 28 days after the second dose of the MenACWY control vaccine. The receptor source for this set is an adult who received the MenACWY meningococcal vaccine as a control.

This chain uses TRBV10-2 with TRBJ2-3; 8 positions match TRBD2. Germline lookup yields CDR1 WSHSY and CDR2 SAAADI. CDR3 length: 14 residues. The V gene end was trimmed by 5 bases and the J gene end by 6 bases; junction bases not matched to a gene: 7. For the CDR3, the DNA is TGCGCCAGCAGTCCGAGCGGGAGAGCCGATACGCAGTATTTT. Its protein product is CASSPSGRADTQYF.

This clone was detected once. This chain joins TRBV6-5 and TRBJ1-6; a weak D match, TRBD1 (5 bases). The CDR3 covers 12 residues. Germline CDR1 MNHEY, CDR2 SVGAGI. Trimming pared 6 bases from V and 10 bases from J, leaving 10 bases between. CDR3 sequence reads: CASRSRESPLHF. CDR3 nucleotide sequence: TGTGCCAGCAGATCCAGGGAATCACCCCTCCACTTT.

This chain uses TRBV9 with TRBJ2-1; D call uncertain. This CDR3 has 17 amino acids. V dropped 0 bases and J dropped 4 bases, with 17 bases sitting between them. Germline values: CDR1 SGDLS, CDR2 YYNGEE. Here the CDR3 DNA reads TGTGCCAGCAGCGTAGAGGTCCACCCGAGGAAATACAATGAGCAGTTCTTC. Translation gives CASSVEVHPRKYNEQFF.

This clone was recorded only once. V usage is TRBV6-5 and J usage is TRBJ1-2; 11 bases agree with TRBD1. Germline assignment: CDR1 MNHEY and CDR2 SVGAGI. The CDR3 has 14 amino acids. The V segment lost 6 bases and the J segment 2 bases; nucleotides outside the gene matches: 2. CDR3 loop: CASRGTGGNYGYTF. The CDR3 DNA follows: TGTGCCAGCAGGGGGACAGGGGGAAACTATGGCTACACCTTC.

The V gene is TRBV18, the J gene TRBJ2-7, with D maybe TRBD2 (5 bases). This CDR3 has 15 residues. Germline V lookup: CDR1 KGHSH, CDR2 LQKENI. V was cut by 6 bases and J by 4 bases, with 19 bases left in between. Here the CDR3 reads CASSAPAPRGYEQYF. Here the CDR3 DNA reads TGTGCCAGCTCCGCCCCGGCCCCACGAGGGTACGAGCAGTACTTC.

The V call is TRBV6-4, the J call TRBJ1-1; 9 bases are a match to TRBD1. The germline gives CDR1 MRHNA, CDR2 SNTAGT. Trimming took 6 bases from V and 4 from J; bases not matched to a gene: 12. CDR3 length equals 16 residues. The CDR3 reads CASRPTGGGRITEAFF. The CDR3 DNA reads as TGTGCCAGCAGACCCACAGGGGGCGGAAGGATCACTGAAGCTTTCTTT.

This clone was seen only once. J is TRBJ2-7 and V is TRBV19; no definite D call. V lost 7 bases, J lost 0 bases, and 10 bases lay in between. Germline V lookup: CDR1 LNHDA, CDR2 SQIVND (reference sequence). The CDR3 is 13 residues long. The DNA of the CDR3 is TGTGCCAGTAAGAGTGGCAACTCCTACGAGCAGTACTTC. This codes for CASKSGNSYEQYF.

This clone was seen a single time. The chain combines TRBV11-2 with TRBJ2-1, with a possible D match to TRBD2 (5 bases). Trimming stripped 5 bases from V and 10 bases from J, with 12 bases between. The germline V gene has CDR1 SGHAT and CDR2 FQNNGV. The CDR3 loop spans 12 amino acids. CDR3 loop: CASSPRGWEQFF. In nucleotides, the CDR3 is TGTGCCAGCAGCCCTAGAGGGTGGGAGCAGTTCTTC.

J is TRBJ2-7 and V is TRBV2; no definite D call. Trimming took 3 bases from V and 2 from J, leaving 11 bases between them. The CDR3 spans 14 residues. The germline V gene has CDR1 SNHLY and CDR2 FYNNEI. Written as DNA, the CDR3 is TGTGCCAGCAGTGAGATCGGCACCACCTACGAGCAGTACTTC. This sequence encodes CASSEIGTTYEQYF.

The V call is TRBV30, the J call TRBJ1-5; 7 nucleotides align to TRBD1. This CDR3 is 13 amino acids long. The V gene end was trimmed by 2 bases and the J gene end by 6 bases; junction bases not matched to a gene: 4. Germline CDR1 GTSNPN, CDR2 SVGIG (reference sequence). CDR3 protein: CAWSSGGAQPQHF. As DNA, the CDR3 is TGTGCCTGGAGTTCAGGGGGTGCTCAGCCCCAGCATTTT. Looking up the rest from reference TRBV30 and TRBJ1-5 gives the full variable domain: SQTIHQWPATLVQPVGSPLSLECTVEGTSNPNLYWYRQAAGRGLQLLFYSVGIGQISSEVPQNLSASRPQDRQFILSSKKLLLSDSGFYLCAWSSGGAQPQHFGDGTRLSIL.

The V call is TRBV12-5, the J call TRBJ2-2; no firm D call. V shed 0 bases and J shed 1 base, with 12 bases lying between them. This CDR3 has 17 amino acids. Germline assignment: CDR1 LGHNT and CDR2 FRNRAP. The CDR3 reads CASGLVVGALNTGELFF. In nucleotides, the CDR3 is TGTGCTAGTGGTTTGGTTGTAGGAGCGTTGAACACCGGGGAGCTGTTTTTT.

The chain combines TRBV14 with TRBJ2-7, with D hard to call. Germline V gene data show CDR1 as SGHDN and CDR2 as FVKESK. The V gene lost 2 bases and the J gene lost 5 bases, with 16 bases spanning the gap. The CDR3 contains 15 residues. The CDR3 region is CASSQLLRRGDEQYF. The CDR3 DNA reads as TGTGCCAGCAGCCAATTACTCCGTCGTGGTGACGAGCAGTACTTC.

This clone was seen a few times. This sequence joins TRBV5-1 and TRBJ1-2; weak D call: TRBD1 (5 bases). The length of the CDR3 is 14 residues. Germline V lookup: CDR1 SGHRS, CDR2 YFSETQ. V lost 4 bases, J lost 0 bases, and 10 bases lay in between. This CDR3 is CASSTDSSNYGYTF. The CDR3 DNA reads TGCGCCAGCAGCACCGACAGTTCTAACTATGGCTACACCTTC.

V and J are TRBV5-1 and TRBJ1-3, with D maybe TRBD1 (5 bases). The CDR3 totals 12 residues. The germline V gene encodes CDR1 SGHRS and CDR2 YFSETQ. Trimming took 5 bases from V and 3 from J, leaving 6 bases between them. CDR3 in DNA: TGCGCCAGCAGAGGGGTTGGAAACACCATATATTTT. It yields the protein CASRGVGNTIYF.

The V and J genes are TRBV29-1 and TRBJ2-1, with D possibly being TRBD1 (7 bases). Trimming removed 8 bases from V and 4 bases from J, with 15 bases in between. The CDR3 consists of 13 residues. From germline, CDR1 is SQVTM and CDR2 ANQGSEA. The chain's CDR3 is CSTRGTVYNEQFF. CDR3 sequence (DNA): TGCAGCACCCGCGGGACAGTTTACAATGAGCAGTTCTTC.

The chain recombines TRBV27 with TRBJ2-6; 12 bases are shared with TRBD2. CDR1 and CDR2 from the germline V gene are MNHEY and SMNVEV (reference sequence). V was clipped by 7 bases and J by 0 bases; unmatched bases: 16. The CDR3 runs to 21 residues. CDR3 sequence (DNA): TGTGCCAGCACCTCCCACCCCCCGCGACTAGCGGGAGACTCTGGGGCCAACGTCCTGACTTTC. Its translation is CASTSHPPRLAGDSGANVLTF.

V gene TRBV9 combines with J gene TRBJ2-3, with 9 bases aligning to TRBD2. Germline V gene sequence: CDR1 SGDLS, CDR2 YYNGEE. The CDR3 extends over 16 amino acids. Unmatched junction bases numbered 6, after V lost 0 bases and J lost 4 bases. CDR3 bases: TGTGCCAGCAGCGTAGGGGTAGCGGGAGTGGCAGATACGCAGTATTTT. The encoded protein is CASSVGVAGVADTQYF. Looking up the rest from reference TRBV9 and TRBJ2-3 gives the full variable domain: DSGVTQTPKHLITATGQRVTLRCSPRSGDLSVYWYQQSLDQGLQFLIQYYNGEERAKGNILERFSAQQFPDLHSELNLSSLELGDSALYFCASSVGVAGVADTQYFGPGTRLTVL.

This sequence joins TRBV2 and TRBJ1-1; tentative D call: TRBD1 (6 bases). Per germline, CDR1 SNHLY and CDR2 FYNNEI. V was trimmed by 7 bases and J by 4 bases, leaving 16 bases between them. The CDR3 has 14 amino acids. CDR3 region: CASKLQGSSTEAFF. CDR3 sequence (DNA): TGTGCCAGCAAATTACAGGGATCGAGCACTGAAGCTTTCTTT.

This chain uses TRBV7-2 with TRBJ2-2; the match to TRBD2 covers 8 bases. CDR1 is SGHTA, CDR2 FQGNSA, per germline. The CDR3 consists of 16 residues. V dropped 2 bases and J dropped 5; count of bases not matched to a gene: 7. CDR3 nucleotides: TGTGCCAGCAGCTTACGAGCGGGAGTAAAAACCGGGGAGCTGTTTTTT. This gives the protein CASSLRAGVKTGELFF.

CDR3 amino acids: CAWGPRLGGNTIYF. The CDR3 nucleotides read TGTGCCTGGGGGCCCCGTTTAGGGGGAAACACCATATATTTT. The chain carries TRBV30 and TRBJ1-3; D is uncertain. The V end lost 5 bases, the J end lost 4 bases, and 15 bases lay between the germline ends. The CDR3 runs 14 residues. Per germline, CDR1 GTSNPN and CDR2 SVGIG (reference sequence).

The V gene is TRBV29-1, the J gene TRBJ2-2; possible D gene TRBD1, 6 bases. The CDR3 is made up of 15 amino acids. CDR1 is SQVTM, CDR2 ANQGSEA, per germline. V was clipped by 3 bases and J by 0 bases, with 11 bases between them. CDR3 nucleotide sequence: TGCAGCGTTGAGGCACCAGGGGCGAACACCGGGGAGCTGTTTTTT. Translated, it gives CSVEAPGANTGELFF.

The rearrangement links TRBV27 to TRBJ2-1; 8 nucleotides match TRBD2. Trimming at V came to 3 bases and at J to 0 bases, leaving 4 bases not matched to a gene. The CDR3 is 16 amino acids. Germline V lookup: CDR1 MNHEY, CDR2 SMNVEV (reference sequence). The CDR3 spells CASSFPSGSSYNEQFF. The CDR3 bases are TGTGCCAGCAGTTTCCCAAGCGGGAGCTCCTACAATGAGCAGTTCTTC.

The gene calls are TRBV5-1 and TRBJ1-1; 7 positions agree with TRBD1. V was clipped by 4 bases and J by 4 bases; unmatched bases: 13. This CDR3 is built from 16 residues. The V gene's germline CDR1 is SGHRS and CDR2 YFSETQ. The CDR3 loop is CASSPRQGGFSTEAFF. CDR3 coding DNA: TGCGCCAGCAGCCCCCGACAGGGTGGATTCAGCACTGAAGCTTTCTTT.